This T cell receptor beta chain appears in the sequencing data of a study of shared clonotypes between healthy human individuals. At the deep level, the assay was run. Repertoires were generated with immunoSEQ multiplex PCR, while TCRdb's copy carries only in-frame clones and drops some. Of 600,000 to 800,000 clones listed, 55% to 80% were seen once; the top ten hold under 2%. This clonotype originated in a woman in her 30s in good health. Sequenced material: memory CD4+ T cells sorted from blood. Documented subset: CD45RA-negative fraction.

Written as DNA, the CDR3 is TGCGCCAGCAGCTTGAACAAAGGGGACAGATTCACAGATACGCAGTATTTT. It translates to CASSLNKGDRFTDTQYF. The chain carries TRBV5-1 and TRBJ2-3; 7 bases align to TRBD1. Germline assignment: CDR1 SGHRS and CDR2 YFSETQ. J gave up 2 bases and V 1 base, and 10 bases lay outside the gene matches. The CDR3 runs to 17 residues.